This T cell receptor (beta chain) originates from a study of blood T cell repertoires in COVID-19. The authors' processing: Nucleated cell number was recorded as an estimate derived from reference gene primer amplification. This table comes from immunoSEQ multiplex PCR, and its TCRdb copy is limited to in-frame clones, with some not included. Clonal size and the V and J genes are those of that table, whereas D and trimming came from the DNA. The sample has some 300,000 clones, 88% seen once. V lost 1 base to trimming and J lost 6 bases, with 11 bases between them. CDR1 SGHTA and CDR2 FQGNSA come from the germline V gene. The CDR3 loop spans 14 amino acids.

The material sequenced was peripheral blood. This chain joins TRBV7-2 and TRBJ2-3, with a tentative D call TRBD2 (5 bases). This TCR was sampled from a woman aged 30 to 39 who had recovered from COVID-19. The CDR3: CASSLGRVGDTQYF. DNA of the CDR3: TGTGCCAGCAGCTTAGGGCGGGTGGGGGATACGCAGTATTTT.